The T cell receptor beta chain under discussion was sequenced for a study of vaccination and CD4 T cells after COVID-19. Treatment noted: approximately 9-day PBMC culture with coronavirus spike peptide pools or control peptides (ViraFEST assay). The Oncomine TCR Beta short-read assay generated sequence data from the DNA of cultured CD4+ T cells. TCRdb passed the PCR reads through MiXCR, listing each CDR3 protein once. This table has more than 10,000 distinct CDR3 sequences, around 48% appearing once. For this clonotype: Its antigen is currently unknown.

V trimming: 6 bases; J trimming: 1 base; junction bases outside the gene matches: 3. In germline, CDR1 is MNHNS, CDR2 SASEGT. CDR3 size: 14 residues. The receptor was derived from a human donor who had recovered from COVID-19. The material sequenced was CD4+ T cells from blood, cultured in vitro. V and J are TRBV6-1 and TRBJ2-5, with 9 bases that match TRBD1. The CDR3 region is CASRETGGQETQYF. CDR3 DNA sequence: TGTGCCAGCAGGGAGACAGGGGGCCAAGAGACCCAGTACTTC.